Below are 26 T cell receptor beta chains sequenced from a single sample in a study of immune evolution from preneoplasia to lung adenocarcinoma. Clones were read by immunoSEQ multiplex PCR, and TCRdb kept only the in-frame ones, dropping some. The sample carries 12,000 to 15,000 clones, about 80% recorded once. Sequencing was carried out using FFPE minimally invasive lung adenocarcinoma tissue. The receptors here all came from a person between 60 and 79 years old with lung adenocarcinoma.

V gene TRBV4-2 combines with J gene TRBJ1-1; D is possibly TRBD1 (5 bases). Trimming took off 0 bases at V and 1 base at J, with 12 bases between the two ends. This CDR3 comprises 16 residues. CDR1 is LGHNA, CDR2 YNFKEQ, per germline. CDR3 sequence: CASSQDLATANTEAFF. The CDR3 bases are TGTGCCAGCAGCCAAGATTTGGCGACAGCGAACACTGAAGCTTTCTTT.

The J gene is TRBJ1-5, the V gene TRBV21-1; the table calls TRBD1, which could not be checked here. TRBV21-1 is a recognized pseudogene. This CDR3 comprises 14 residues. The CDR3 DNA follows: TGTGCCAGCAGCGAACAAGGGGTGGTCCAGCCCCAGCATTTT. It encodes CASSEQGVVQPQHF.

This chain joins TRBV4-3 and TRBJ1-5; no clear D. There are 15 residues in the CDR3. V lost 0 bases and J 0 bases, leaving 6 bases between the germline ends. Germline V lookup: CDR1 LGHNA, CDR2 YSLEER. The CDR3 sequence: CASSQDRYSNQPQHF. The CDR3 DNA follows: TGCGCCAGCAGCCAAGACAGGTATAGCAATCAGCCCCAGCATTTT.

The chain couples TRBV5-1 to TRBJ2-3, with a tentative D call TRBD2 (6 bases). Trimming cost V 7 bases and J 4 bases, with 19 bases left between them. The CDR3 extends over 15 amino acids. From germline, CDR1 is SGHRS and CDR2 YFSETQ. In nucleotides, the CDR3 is TGCGCCAGCTCTTTCGAGGCGGGGCCAGCAGATACGCAGTATTTT. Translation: CASSFEAGPADTQYF.

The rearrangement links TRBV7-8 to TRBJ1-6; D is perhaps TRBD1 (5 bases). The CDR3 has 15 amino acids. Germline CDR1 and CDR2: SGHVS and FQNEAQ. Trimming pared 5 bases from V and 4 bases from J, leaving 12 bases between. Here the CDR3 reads CASSLVSGYNSPLHF. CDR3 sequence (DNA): TGTGCCAGCAGCCTAGTTTCAGGGTATAATTCACCCCTCCACTTT.

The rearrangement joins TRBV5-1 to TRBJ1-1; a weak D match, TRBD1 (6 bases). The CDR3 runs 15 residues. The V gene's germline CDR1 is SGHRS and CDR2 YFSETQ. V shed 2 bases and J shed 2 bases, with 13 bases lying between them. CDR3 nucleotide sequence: TGCGCCAGCAGCTTAGGGGGGGCGCGTAACACTGAAGCTTTCTTT. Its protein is CASSLGGARNTEAFF.

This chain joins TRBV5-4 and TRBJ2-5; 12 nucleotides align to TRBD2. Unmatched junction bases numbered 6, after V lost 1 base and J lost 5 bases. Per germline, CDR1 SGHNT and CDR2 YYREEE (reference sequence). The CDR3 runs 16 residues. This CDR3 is CASSLCLAGGRETQYF. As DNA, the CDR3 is TGTGCCAGCAGCTTGTGTCTAGCGGGGGGGCGGGAGACCCAGTACTTC.

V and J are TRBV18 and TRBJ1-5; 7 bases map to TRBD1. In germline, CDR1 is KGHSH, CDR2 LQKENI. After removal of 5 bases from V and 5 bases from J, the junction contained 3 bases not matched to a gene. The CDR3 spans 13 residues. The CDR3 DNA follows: TGTGCCAGCTCAGTCGGGACAGATCAGCCCCAGCATTTT. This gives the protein CASSVGTDQPQHF.

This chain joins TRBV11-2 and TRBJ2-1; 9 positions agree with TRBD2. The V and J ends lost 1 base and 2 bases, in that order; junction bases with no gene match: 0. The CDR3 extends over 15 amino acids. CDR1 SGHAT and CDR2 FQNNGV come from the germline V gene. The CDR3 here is CASSLGGGAYNEQFF. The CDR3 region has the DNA TGTGCCAGCAGCTTAGGCGGGGGGGCCTACAATGAGCAGTTCTTC.

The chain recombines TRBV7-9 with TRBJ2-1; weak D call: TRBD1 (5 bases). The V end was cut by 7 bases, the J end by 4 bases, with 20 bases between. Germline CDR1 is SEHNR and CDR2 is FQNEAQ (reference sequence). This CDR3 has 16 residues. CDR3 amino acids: CASIPLSRTKYNEQFF. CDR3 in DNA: TGTGCCAGCATCCCACTCTCCAGGACAAAATACAATGAGCAGTTCTTC.

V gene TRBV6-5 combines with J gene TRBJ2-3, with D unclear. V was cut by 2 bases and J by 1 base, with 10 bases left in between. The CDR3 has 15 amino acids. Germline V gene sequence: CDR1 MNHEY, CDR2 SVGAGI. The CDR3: CASSYDVRRTDTQYF. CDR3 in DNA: TGTGCCAGCAGTTACGACGTCCGACGCACAGATACGCAGTATTTT.

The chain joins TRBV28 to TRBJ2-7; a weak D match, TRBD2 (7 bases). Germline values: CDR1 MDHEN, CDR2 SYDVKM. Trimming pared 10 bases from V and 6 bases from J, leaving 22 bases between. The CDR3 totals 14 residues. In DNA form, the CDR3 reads TGTGCCACCTTTGAAGGGGGGGCCGTATCCGAGCAGTACTTC. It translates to CATFEGGAVSEQYF.

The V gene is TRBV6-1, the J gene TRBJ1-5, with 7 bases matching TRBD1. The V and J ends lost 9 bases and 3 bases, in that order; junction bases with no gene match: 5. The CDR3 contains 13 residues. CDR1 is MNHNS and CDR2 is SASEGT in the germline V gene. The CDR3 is CASLQGNNQPQHF. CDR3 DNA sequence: TGTGCCAGTTTACAGGGGAACAATCAGCCCCAGCATTTT.

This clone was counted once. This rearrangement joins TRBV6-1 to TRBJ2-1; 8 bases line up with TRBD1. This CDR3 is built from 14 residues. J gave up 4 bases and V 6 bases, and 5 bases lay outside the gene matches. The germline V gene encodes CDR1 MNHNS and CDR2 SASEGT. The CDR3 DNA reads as TGTGCCAGCAGATTGAGGACAGGGTACAATGAGCAGTTCTTC. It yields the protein CASRLRTGYNEQFF.

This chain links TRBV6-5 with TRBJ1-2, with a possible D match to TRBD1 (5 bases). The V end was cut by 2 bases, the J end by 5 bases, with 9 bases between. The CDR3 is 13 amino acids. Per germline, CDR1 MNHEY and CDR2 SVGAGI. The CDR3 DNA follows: TGTGCCAGCAGTTACGGGACTCTTTATGGCTACACCTTC. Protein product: CASSYGTLYGYTF.

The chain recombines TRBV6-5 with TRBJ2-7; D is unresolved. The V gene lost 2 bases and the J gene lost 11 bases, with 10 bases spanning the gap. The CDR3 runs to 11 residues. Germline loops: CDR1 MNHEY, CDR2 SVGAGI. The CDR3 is CASSYARKEYF. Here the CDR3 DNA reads TGTGCCAGCAGTTACGCCCGGAAGGAGTACTTC.

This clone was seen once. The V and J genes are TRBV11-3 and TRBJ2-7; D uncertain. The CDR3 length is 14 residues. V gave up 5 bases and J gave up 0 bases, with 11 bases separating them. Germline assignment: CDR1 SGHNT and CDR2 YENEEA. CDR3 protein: CASSRESSSYEQYF. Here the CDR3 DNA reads TGTGCCAGCAGCCGAGAATCGAGCTCCTACGAGCAGTACTTC.

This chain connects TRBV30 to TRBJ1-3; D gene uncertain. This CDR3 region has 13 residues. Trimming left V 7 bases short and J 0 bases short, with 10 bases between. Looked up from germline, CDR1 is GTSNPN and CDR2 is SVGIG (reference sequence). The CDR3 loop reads CASREDSGNTIYF. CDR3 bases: TGTGCCTCCCGGGAGGACTCTGGAAACACCATATATTTT.

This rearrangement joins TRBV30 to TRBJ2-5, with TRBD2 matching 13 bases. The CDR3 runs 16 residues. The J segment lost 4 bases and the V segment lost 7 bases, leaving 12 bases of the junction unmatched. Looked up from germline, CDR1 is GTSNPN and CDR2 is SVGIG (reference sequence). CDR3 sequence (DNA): TGTGCCTTAACCGGGACTAGCGGGACCCGCCGAGAGACCCAGTACTTC. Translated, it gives CALTGTSGTRRETQYF. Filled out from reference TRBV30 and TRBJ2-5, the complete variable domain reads SQTIHQWPATLVQPVGSPLSLECTVEGTSNPNLYWYRQAAGRGLQLLFYSVGIGQISSEVPQNLSASRPQDRQFILSSKKLLLSDSGFYLCALTGTSGTRRETQYFGPGTRLLVL.

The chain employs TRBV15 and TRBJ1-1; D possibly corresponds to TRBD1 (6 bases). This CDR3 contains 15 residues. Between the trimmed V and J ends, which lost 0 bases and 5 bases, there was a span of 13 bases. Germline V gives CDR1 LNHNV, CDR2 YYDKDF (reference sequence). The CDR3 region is CATSRDSRGGTEAFF. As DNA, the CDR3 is TGTGCCACCAGCAGAGATTCCAGGGGAGGGACTGAAGCTTTCTTT.

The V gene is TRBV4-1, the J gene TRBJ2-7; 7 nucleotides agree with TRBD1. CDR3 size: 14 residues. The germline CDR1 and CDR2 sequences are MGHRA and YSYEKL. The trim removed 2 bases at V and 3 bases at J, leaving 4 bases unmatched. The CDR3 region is CASSQRGQNYEQYF. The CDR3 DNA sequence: TGCGCCAGCAGCCAAAGGGGGCAGAACTACGAGCAGTACTTC.

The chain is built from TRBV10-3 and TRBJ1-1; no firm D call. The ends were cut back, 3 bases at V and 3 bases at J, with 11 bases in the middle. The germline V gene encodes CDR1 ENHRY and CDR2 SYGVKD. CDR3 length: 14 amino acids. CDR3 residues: CAISDRSVDTEAFF. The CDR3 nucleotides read TGTGCCATCAGTGACCGATCAGTGGACACTGAAGCTTTCTTT.

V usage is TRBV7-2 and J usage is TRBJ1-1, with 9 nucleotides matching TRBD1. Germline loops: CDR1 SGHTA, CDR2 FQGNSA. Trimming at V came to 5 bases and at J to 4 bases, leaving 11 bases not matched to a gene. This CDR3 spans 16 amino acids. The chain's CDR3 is CASSAGQGFDSTEAFF. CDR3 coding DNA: TGTGCCAGCAGCGCCGGACAGGGGTTTGATAGCACTGAAGCTTTCTTT.

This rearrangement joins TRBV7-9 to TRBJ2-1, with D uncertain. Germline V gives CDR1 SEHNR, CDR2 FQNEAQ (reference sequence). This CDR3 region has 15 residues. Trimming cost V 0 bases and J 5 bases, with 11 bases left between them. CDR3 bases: TGTGCCAGCAGCTTAGCAGGGAAATTTAACAATGAGCAGTTCTTC. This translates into CASSLAGKFNNEQFF.

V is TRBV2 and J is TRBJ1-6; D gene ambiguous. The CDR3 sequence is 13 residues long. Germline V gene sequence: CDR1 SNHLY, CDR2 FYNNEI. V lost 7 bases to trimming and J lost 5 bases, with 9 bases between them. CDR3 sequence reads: CASTAANNSPLHF. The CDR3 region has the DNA TGTGCCAGCACGGCGGCTAATAATTCACCCCTCCACTTT.

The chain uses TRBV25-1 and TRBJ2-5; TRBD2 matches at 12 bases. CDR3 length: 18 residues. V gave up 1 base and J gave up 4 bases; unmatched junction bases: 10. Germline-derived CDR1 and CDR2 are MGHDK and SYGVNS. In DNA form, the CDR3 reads TGTGCCAGCAGTGAATCCTCCAGTCTAGCGGGGGGGTTAGAGACCCAGTACTTC. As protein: CASSESSSLAGGLETQYF.